This T cell receptor (beta chain) is drawn from a study of T-cell reconstitution after alpha-beta-depleted transplantation in children. This clonotype was picked up a small number of times. Its antigen is undetermined. This CDR3 comprises 12 residues. Trimming cost V 2 bases and J 4 bases, with 7 bases left between them. In germline, CDR1 is SQVTM, CDR2 ANQGSEA. A library of TCRbeta sequences, prepared with unique molecular identifiers, was generated. TCRdb re-called the PCR reads with MiXCR, one entry per CDR3 protein. The table lists fewer than 750,000 distinct CDR3 sequences, over 20% of them singletons, with 30% to 45% in the top ten. Study results and caveats: There were some patients whose high TCRbeta diversity at day 60 came from surviving recipient T cells and thymic progenitors. Among T cells one year after transplant, newly produced cells accounted for most counts and diversity.

The gene calls are TRBV29-1 and TRBJ2-3; D is unresolved. Sample: PBMCs, taken before TCRalphabeta/CD19-depleted stem cell transplant. This clonotype was sampled from a boy younger than two with Wiskott-Aldrich syndrome, due to receive a stem cell transplant. For the CDR3, the DNA is TGCAGCGTTGAACCGGGTGCAGATACGCAGTATTTT. Its translation: CSVEPGADTQYF.